The following is a T cell receptor (beta chain) sequence with its context. The data are from a study of cytomegalovirus exposure and HLA in healthy donors. Primers: 60 Vbeta forward and 13 Jbeta reverse. Produced via immunoSEQ multiplex PCR; TCRdb's table is partial and in-frame only. The table lists about 150,000 clones, roughly four fifths of them singletons. Sequenced material: PBMCs. This receptor was obtained from a man between 40 and 49 years old in good health and CMV-seropositive.

The CDR3 sequence: CSVETSGAGETQYF. The DNA of the CDR3 is TGCAGCGTTGAAACTAGCGGAGCTGGGGAGACCCAGTACTTC. The chain employs TRBV29-1 and TRBJ2-5; TRBD2 matches at 8 bases. The CDR3 sequence is 14 residues long. Germline trimming cut 2 bases from V and 5 bases from J; bases unmatched to any gene: 7. The germline V gene has CDR1 SQVTM and CDR2 ANQGSEA.